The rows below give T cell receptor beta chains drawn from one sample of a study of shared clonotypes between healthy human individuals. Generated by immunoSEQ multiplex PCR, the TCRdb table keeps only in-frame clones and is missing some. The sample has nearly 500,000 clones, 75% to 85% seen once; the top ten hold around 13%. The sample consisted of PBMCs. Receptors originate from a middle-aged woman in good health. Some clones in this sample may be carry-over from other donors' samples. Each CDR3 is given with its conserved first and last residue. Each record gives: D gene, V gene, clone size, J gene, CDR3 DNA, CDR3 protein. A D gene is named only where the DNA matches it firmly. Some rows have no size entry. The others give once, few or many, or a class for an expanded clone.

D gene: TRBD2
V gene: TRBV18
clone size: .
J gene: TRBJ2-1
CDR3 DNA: TGTGCCAGCTCATCTAGCGGGAGGGTTAATGAGCAGTTCTTC
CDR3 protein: CASSSSGRVNEQFF

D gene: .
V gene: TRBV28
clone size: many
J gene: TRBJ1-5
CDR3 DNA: TGTGCCAGCGGGCGGGGAGAGCTGGGGCGAAATCAGCCCCAGCATTTT
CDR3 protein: CASGRGELGRNQPQHF

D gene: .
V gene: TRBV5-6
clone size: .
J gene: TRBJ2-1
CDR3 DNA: TGTGCCAGCAGCACCGGACTCTACCACAATGAGCAGTTCTTC
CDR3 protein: CASSTGLYHNEQFF

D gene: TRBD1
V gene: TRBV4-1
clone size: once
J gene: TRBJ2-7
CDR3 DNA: TGCGCCAGCAGCCCTCGGACAGGCGACTACGAGCAGTACTTC
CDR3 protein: CASSPRTGDYEQYF

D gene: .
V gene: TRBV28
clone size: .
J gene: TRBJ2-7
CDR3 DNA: TGTGCCAGCAGCCTTCCCGGGGGGCTTTACGAGCAGTACTTC
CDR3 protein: CASSLPGGLYEQYF

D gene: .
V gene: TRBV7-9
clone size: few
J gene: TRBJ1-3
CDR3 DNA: TGTGCCAGCGCCCGGCGGGGAGGGCCCCTCTTCTCTGGAAACACCATATATTTT
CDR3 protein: CASARRGGPLFSGNTIYF

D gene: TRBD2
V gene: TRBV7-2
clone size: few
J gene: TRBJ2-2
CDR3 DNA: TGTGCCAGCAGCGTCGGGACTACAACCGGGGAGCTGTTTTTT
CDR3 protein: CASSVGTTTGELFF

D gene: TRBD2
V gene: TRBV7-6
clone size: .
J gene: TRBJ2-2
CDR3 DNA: TGTGCCAGCAGCAGAGACTGGGGACTAGCGGGAGGAAGAACCGGGGAGCTGTTTTTT
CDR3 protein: CASSRDWGLAGGRTGELFF

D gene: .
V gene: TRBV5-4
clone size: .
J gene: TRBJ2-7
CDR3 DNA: TGTGCCAGCAGACCGACAGCCGCTCAAGGCGAGCAGTACTTC
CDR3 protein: CASRPTAAQGEQYF

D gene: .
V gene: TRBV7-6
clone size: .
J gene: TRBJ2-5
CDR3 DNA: TGTGCCAGCAGCTTAGCGGGAGCAAAACCTCAAGAGACCCAGTACTTC
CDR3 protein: CASSLAGAKPQETQYF

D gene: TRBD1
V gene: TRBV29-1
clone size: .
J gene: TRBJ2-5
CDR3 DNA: TGCAGCGTGGGACAGGGGCAAGAGACCCAGTACTTC
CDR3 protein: CSVGQGQETQYF

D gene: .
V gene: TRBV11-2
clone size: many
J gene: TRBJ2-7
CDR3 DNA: TGTGCCAGCAGCGTAGACAGAGACGAGCAGTACTTC
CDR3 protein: CASSVDRDEQYF

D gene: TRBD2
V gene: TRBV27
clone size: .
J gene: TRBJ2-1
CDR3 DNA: TGTGCCAGCAGTCCCCTCGGACTAGCCCCATACAATGAGCAGTTCTTC
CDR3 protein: CASSPLGLAPYNEQFF

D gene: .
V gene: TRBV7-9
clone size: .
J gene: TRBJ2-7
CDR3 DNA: TGTGCCAGCAGCTTAGCGCAGGACGTTCGGGTTTACGAGCAGTACTTC
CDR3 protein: CASSLAQDVRVYEQYF

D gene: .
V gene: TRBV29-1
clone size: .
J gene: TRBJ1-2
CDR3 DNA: TGCAGCCTACTAACGGACTATGGCTACACCTTC
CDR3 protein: CSLLTDYGYTF

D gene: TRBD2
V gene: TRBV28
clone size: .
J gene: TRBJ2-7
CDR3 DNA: TGTGCCAGCAGTTTTGGACTAGCCACCTACGAGCAGTACTTC
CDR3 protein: CASSFGLATYEQYF

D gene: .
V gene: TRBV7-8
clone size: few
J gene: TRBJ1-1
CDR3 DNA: TGTGCCAGCAGCACGTTTCCGGGAAATGAAGCTTTCTTT
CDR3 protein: CASSTFPGNEAFF

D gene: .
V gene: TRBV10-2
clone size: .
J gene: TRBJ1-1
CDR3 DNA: TGCGCCACCTGGGGGGGGCCCCCCACTGAAGCTTTCTTT
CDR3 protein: CATWGGPPTEAFF

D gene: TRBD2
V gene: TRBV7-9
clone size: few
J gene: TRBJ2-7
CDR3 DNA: TGTGCCAGCAGCTTATTGGCGGGAGGGCCCAACGAGCAGTACTTC
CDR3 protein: CASSLLAGGPNEQYF

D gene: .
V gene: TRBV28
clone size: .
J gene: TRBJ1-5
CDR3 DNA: TGTGCCAGCAGTTTAATGGGAACAGCCCAGCATTTT
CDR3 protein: CASSLMGTAQHF

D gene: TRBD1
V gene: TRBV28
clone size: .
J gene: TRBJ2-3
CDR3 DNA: TGTGCCAGCAGTCCCCTCGGACAGGGTGTTCTCACAGATACGCAGTATTTT
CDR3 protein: CASSPLGQGVLTDTQYF

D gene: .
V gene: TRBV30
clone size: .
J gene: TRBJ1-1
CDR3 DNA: TGTGCCTGGAGTGTGACCCTAGGAACTGAAGCTTTCTTT
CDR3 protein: CAWSVTLGTEAFF

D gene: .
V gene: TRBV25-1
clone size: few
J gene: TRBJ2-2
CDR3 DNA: TGTGCCAGCAGTGAAGACGGGGAGCTGTTTTTT
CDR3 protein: CASSEDGELFF

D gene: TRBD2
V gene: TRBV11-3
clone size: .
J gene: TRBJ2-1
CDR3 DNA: TGTGCCAGCAGCTTAGAGGGAGGGCCCGACAATGAGCAGTTCTTC
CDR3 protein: CASSLEGGPDNEQFF

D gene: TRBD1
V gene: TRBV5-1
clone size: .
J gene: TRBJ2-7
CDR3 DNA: TGCGCCAGCTCCCGGACTCAGGGGGAAACTTACGAGCAGTACTTC
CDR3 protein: CASSRTQGETYEQYF

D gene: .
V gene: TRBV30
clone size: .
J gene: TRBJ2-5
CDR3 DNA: TGTGCCTGGAGTGTAATCGAAGAGACCCAGTACTTC
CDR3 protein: CAWSVIEETQYF

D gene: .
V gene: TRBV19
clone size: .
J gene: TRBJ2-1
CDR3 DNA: TGTGCCAGTAGTATTCAGAATAGCGGTGCTTCCCTCCAATGGGAGCAGTTCTTC
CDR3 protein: CASSIQNSGASLQWEQFF